The T cell receptor (beta chain) under discussion was sequenced for a study of neurological immune-mediated disorders (dated by TCRdb to the late 2010s). For context, the study as a whole: Peripheral blood TCR-beta repertoires from HTLV-I-associated myelopathy (HAM/TSP) patients, multiple sclerosis patients and healthy controls were compared by UMI-based sequencing. The 100 to 110 TCR-beta libraries covered PBMC samples along with longitudinal samples, technical triplicates, and paired sorted CD4+ and CD8+ T-cell subsets. The cohort was made up of about 65 subjects, consisting of 14 HAM/TSP patients, approximately 35 multiple sclerosis patients and around 20 healthy controls. General study outcomes and caveats: TCR clonal expansion was highest in HAM/TSP patients and lowest in MS patients, with MS patients falling below even healthy controls. Expanded clones from different subjects shared no identical CDR3 amino acid sequences, which suggests that TCR-beta repertoires were private in all groups.

This clonotype has at least ten counts. Which antigen it targets is not known. No qualities accompany the bases; no much larger clone lies one base away. Trimming at the junction amounts to 4 bases on V and 4 bases on J, and the germline ends lie 16 bases apart. The CDR3 starts with the cysteine, ends with the phenylalanine, and has 16 residues. Solely the CDR3 DNA is kept, with 48 bases framed from the first base. CDR1 and CDR2 are read off the germline V gene as MGHRA and YSYEKL. To synthesize cDNA, template-switch 5'RACE was performed with a primer carrying a 10-nucleotide random unique molecular identifier so that each TCR transcript was tagged. Every sequencing run yielded over 200 million TCR-beta sequences covering 15-18 subjects. Total RNA was extracted with the RNeasy kit. TCR-beta VDJ regions were amplified with primers for the TCR constant region and the 5'RACE anchor, using the KAPA Real-time Library Amplification kit. Sample indexes and Illumina adaptors were added in a first PCR, and a second PCR then increased library yield. After purification with Ampure beads, the TCR product of roughly 650 bp was size-selected on a 2% E-gel SizeSelection system. Library quality was checked on a Bioanalyzer, concentration was measured with Qubit, and libraries were quantified with the Kapa Library Quantification kit before pooling. An Illumina HiSeq 2500 was used to sequence the libraries paired-end at 2 x 150 bp. To increase sequence diversity, about 23-30% phiX was spiked into each library pool. The source study handled its data this way. Quality-filtered reads were processed with the UMI-based MiGEC pipeline, which removed over 80% of raw TCR sequences during error correction. IMGT germline references were used for alignment of VDJ genes, and clonotypes were defined by a unique CDR3 amino acid sequence together with V-J genes. Clonal expansion, Shannon diversity and CDR3 relatedness (CalcPairwiseDistances, ClusterSamples) were evaluated with VDJtools, and phylogenetic trees were built with CLCbio workbench. A clone was classed as expanded if it had 8 or more unique UMIs, a cutoff based on coefficient-of-variation modelling across technical triplicates. The public reads were run again by TCRdb, first through fastp at Q25 and then through MiXCR, and only productive beta chains were kept. When rows share a CDR3 protein, they turn into one entry using the most common DNA and genes. These V and J calls rely on TCRdb rather than the paper's analysis. This sample has tens of thousands of distinct CDR3 sequences in its table, and roughly 13% of those were observed once. Roughly a tenth of the sample goes to the ten largest clones.

For the unsorted PBMC libraries, 2 million PBMCs were stored in RNAlater at -80 degrees C until RNA extraction and were used to generate the libraries. PBMCs were separated from peripheral blood using Ficoll-Hypaque density gradient centrifugation and then cryopreserved in liquid nitrogen. Recombination connected TRBV4-1 to TRBJ1-4; a tentative D call is TRBD1 (5 bases match). The clonotype originates from a woman aged 60-70 years with HTLV-1-associated myelopathy (HAM/TSP). Sequencing was performed on PBMCs. The CDR3 reads as follows: CASSPPQRGDNEKLFF. In nucleotides, the sequence is TGCGCCAGCAGCCCCCCGCAGAGAGGGGATAATGAAAAACTGTTTTTT.